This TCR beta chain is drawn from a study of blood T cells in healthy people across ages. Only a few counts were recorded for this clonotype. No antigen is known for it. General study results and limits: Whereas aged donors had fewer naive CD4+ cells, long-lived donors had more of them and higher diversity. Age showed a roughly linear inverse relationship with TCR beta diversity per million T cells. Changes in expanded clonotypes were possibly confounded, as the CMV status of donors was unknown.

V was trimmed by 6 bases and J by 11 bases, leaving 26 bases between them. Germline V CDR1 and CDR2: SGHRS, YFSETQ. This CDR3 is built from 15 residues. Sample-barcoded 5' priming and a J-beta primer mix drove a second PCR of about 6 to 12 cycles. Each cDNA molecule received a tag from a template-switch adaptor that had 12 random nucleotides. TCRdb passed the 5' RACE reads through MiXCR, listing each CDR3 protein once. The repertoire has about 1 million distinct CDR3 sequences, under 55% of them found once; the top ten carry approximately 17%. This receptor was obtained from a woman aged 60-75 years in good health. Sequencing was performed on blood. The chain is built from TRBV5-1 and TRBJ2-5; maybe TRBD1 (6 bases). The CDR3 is CASTLGQSTSLGQYF. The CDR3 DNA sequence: TGCGCCAGCACCCTAGGACAGAGCACGTCATTAGGACAGTACTTC. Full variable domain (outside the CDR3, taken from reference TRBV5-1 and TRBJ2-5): KAGVTQTPRYLIKTRGQQVTLSCSPISGHRSVSWYQQTPGQGLQFLFEYFSETQRNKGNFPGRFSGRQFSNSRSEMNVSTLELGDSALYLCASTLGQSTSLGQYFGPGTRLLVL.